Sequencing of this TCR beta chain was carried out in a study of blood T cell repertoires in COVID-19 (TCRdb year 2020). Some background on the complete study: The collaborator samples originated in the United States, Italy and Spain and spanned the acute and convalescent phases of COVID-19. The prospective study material was composed of cDNA or gDNA derived from T cells, B-cell-depleted T cells, or PBMCs. Sample metadata almost always included a de-identified subject ID, COVID-19 status, age in years and sex. The repertoires were released in a freely available public database meant as a resource for research on the immune response to SARS-CoV-2. The samples were drawn from the first 160 participants of the ongoing ImmuneRACE study and from some 1,300 subjects provided by 6 global collaborators. Where available, HLA class I and class II types were taken from metadata supplied by the sample provider and were not determined by assay-based typing. Deeply sampled blood TCRbeta repertoires from subjects exposed to, actively infected with, or recovered from COVID-19 were included in the dataset.

From the cysteine through the phenylalanine, the CDR3 covers 12 amino acids. Just the 36-base CDR3 DNA is kept, in frame starting at base 1. Relative to germline, V is 4 bases shorter and J is 2 bases shorter, with 7 bases between their ends. The germline V gene (reference sequence) specifies GTSNPN as CDR1 and SVGIG as CDR2. Note on this clone: It has no known antigen specificity. Base qualities are not at hand, and no much larger clone is one base apart.

Enrolling through a virtual design, the prospective study's participants ranged in age from roughly 18 to 89 years and lived across about two dozen United States geographic areas. In the prospective study, participants were assigned to cohorts based on the clinical history participants reported in a screening survey and a study questionnaire. In the prospective study, mobile phlebotomists collected whole blood, serum and a nasopharyngeal or oropharyngeal swab from each participant. Participants in the prospective study had the option to provide additional blood draws and questionnaires over a roughly 2-month period. Before DNA extraction, blood samples from the prospective study were shipped at room temperature or frozen. Study-wide conclusions, independent of this receptor: Clinical and demographic metadata were provided uncurated, with the amount varying by source and participant.

TCRbeta CDR3 regions were amplified from genomic DNA using the immunoSEQ Assay, a bias-controlled multiplex PCR. The published analysis was carried out like this. Within the assay, amplification of reference gene primers was used to estimate how many nucleated cells each sample contained. To quantify the absolute abundance of each unique TCRbeta CDR3 rearrangement, sequence reads were collapsed and filtered. Productive Simpson clonality was computed per sample as the square root of Simpson's diversity index over productive rearrangements. TCRdb retrieved this table from immuneACCESS and kept in-frame rearrangements only. Not all clones are present; in checked studies, unresolved V genes account for under half, and no reason is known for the remainder. D and trimming come from the DNA, and the V and J calls and clone size come from that table. The table for this sample lists fewer than 350,000 clones; around 90% of them were counted only once. Roughly 2% of the sample is taken by the ten largest.

Recombination joined TRBV30 with TRBJ2-3, and the D gene may be TRBD1, 6 bases matching. The TCR sequence derives from a woman aged 40 to 50 with acute COVID-19. Specimen: PBMCs or T cells enriched from blood (not recorded which). In nucleotides, the sequence is TGTGCCTGGAACAGGGCCACAGATACGCAGTATTTT. The resulting protein is CAWNRATDTQYF.